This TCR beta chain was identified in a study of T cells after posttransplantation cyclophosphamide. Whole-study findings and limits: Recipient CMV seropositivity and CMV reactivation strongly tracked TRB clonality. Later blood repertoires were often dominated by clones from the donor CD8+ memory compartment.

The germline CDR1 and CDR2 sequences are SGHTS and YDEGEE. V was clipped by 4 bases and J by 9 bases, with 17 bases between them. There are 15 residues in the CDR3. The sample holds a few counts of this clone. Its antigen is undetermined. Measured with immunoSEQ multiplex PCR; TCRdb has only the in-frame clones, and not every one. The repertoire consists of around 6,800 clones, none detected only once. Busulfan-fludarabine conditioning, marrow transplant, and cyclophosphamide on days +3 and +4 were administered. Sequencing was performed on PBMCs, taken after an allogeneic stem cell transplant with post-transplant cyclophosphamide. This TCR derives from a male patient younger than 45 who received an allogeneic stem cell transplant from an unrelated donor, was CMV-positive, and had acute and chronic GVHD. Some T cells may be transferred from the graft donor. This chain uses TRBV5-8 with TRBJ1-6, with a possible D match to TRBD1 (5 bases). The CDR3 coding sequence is TGTGCCAGCAGCGGATTGACTGGGGCGGCTTCACCCCTCCACTTT. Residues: CASSGLTGAASPLHF.